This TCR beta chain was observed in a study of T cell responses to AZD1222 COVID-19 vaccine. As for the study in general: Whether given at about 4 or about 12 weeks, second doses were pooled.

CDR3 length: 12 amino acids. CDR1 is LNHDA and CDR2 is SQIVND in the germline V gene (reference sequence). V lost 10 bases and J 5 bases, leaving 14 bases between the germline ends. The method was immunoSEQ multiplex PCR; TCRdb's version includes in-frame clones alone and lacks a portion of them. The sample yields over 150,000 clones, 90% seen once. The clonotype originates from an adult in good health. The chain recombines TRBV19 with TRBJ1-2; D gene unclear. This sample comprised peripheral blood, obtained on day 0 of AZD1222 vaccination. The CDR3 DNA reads TGTGCCACCTCTAGTGGAGCGTATGGCTACACCTTC. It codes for CATSSGAYGYTF.